This TCR beta chain was retrieved from a study of shared clonotypes between healthy human individuals. Those who donated, Caucasian adults without exception, all lived in Nashville, Tennessee. The germline gives CDR1 KGHSH, CDR2 LQKENI. This CDR3 region has 15 residues. V was clipped by 6 bases and J by 16 bases; unmatched bases: 17. The protocol was immunoSEQ multiplex PCR, while the TCRdb copy is restricted to in-frame clones and leaves out a portion. The sample holds approximately 1.5 million clones, around 98% seen once. Sequenced: naive CD4+ T cells sorted from blood. Indicated subset: CD45RA+ positively selected. The chain uses TRBV18 and TRBJ1-5; 11 bases map to TRBD1. This TCR came from a man in his thirties or forties in good health. The CDR3 here is CASSNRGGTGGPEHF. The CDR3 DNA is TGTGCCAGCTCTAACCGGGGAGGGACAGGGGGTCCCGAACATTTT.